This T cell receptor beta chain was captured in a study of blood T cell repertoires in COVID-19. The wider study: T cells, B-cell-depleted T cells, or PBMCs supplied cDNA or gDNA.

In terms of age and location, participants ranged from about 18 to 90 years and lived in about 25 US areas. Participants were placed into cohorts based on the clinical history they reported. Recovered participants had two consecutive negative NP/OP PCR tests, healthcare professional clearance, or symptom resolution. CDR3 size: 18 residues. With 4 bases removed from V and 2 bases from J, the gap between germline ends came to 21 bases. Germline-derived CDR1 and CDR2 are MDHEN and SYDVKM. Produced via immunoSEQ multiplex PCR; TCRdb's table is partial and in-frame only. Seen here are fewer than 350,000 clones, roughly 90% observed once, and the top ten hold around 4.8%.

Input material: PBMCs or T cells enriched from blood (not recorded which). V gene TRBV28 combines with J gene TRBJ1-5; the D gene is possibly TRBD1 (5 bases). The clonotype originates from a man between 60 and 75 years old who had recovered from COVID-19. Here the CDR3 reads CASSSGGLGPDGNQPQHF. The CDR3 DNA sequence: TGTGCCAGCAGTTCCGGGGGGTTGGGACCAGATGGCAATCAGCCCCAGCATTTT.